This T cell receptor (beta chain) came from a study of T cell responses to AZD1222 COVID-19 vaccine. The data were produced by immunoSEQ multiplex PCR, yet TCRdb's version contains in-frame clones alone and is incomplete. The table records about 140,000 clones, roughly 90% of them present only once. V shed 0 bases, J shed 5 bases, and the junction held 3 bases outside the gene matches. Germline lookup yields CDR1 MNHNS and CDR2 SASEGT. This CDR3 is built from 15 residues. Study-wide results and limits: Donors were largely white British and mainly female; clonal diversity was possibly underestimated. Seropositive status at baseline applied to only a handful of AZD1222 recipients.

On this clone itself: No antigen is known for it.

The receptor's source is an adult in good health. The rearrangement joins TRBV6-1 to TRBJ2-7; TRBD2 aligns across 11 bases. The sequences come from peripheral blood, collected on day 0 of AZD1222 vaccination. CDR3 in DNA: TGTGCCAGCAGTGAAGCTAGCGGGAGGGCCAACGAGCAGTACTTC. Residues: CASSEASGRANEQYF.